The next 17 T cell receptor beta chains were all read from a single sample in a study of neurological immune-mediated disorders. TCRdb independently ran MiXCR on the 5' RACE reads; one entry per CDR3 protein. The sample carries about 33,000 distinct CDR3 sequences, about 1.6% recorded once. Source material: PBMCs. The origin of the receptors is a woman aged 30 to 39 with multiple sclerosis.

This clonotype has at least ten counts. V and J are TRBV21-1 and TRBJ2-6; the D call in the table, TRBD1, was not verified against the DNA. TRBV21-1 is a known pseudogene. This CDR3 contains 18 residues. The CDR3 is CASSARQGPVSGANVLTF. CDR3 nucleotide sequence: TGTGCCAGCAGCGCCCGACAGGGTCCAGTCTCTGGGGCCAACGTCCTGACTTTC.

This clonotype was found a few times. This chain uses TRBV11-3 with TRBJ2-3, with 8 bases that match TRBD2. From germline, CDR1 is SGHNT and CDR2 YENEEA. There are 16 residues in the CDR3. V gave up 1 base and J gave up 1 base; unmatched junction bases: 4. The CDR3 nucleotides are TGTGCCAGCAGCTTAGGCGGGGGGCGCGGCACAGATACGCAGTATTTT. This sequence encodes CASSLGGGRGTDTQYF.

Ten or more counts support this clonotype. The gene calls are TRBV3-1 and TRBJ1-4, with TRBD1 identical over 8 bases. The CDR3 is 18 residues long. Unmatched junction bases numbered 11, after V lost 5 bases and J lost 0 bases. Germline V gives CDR1 LGHDT, CDR2 YNNKEL (reference sequence). Here the CDR3 DNA reads TGTGCCAGCAGCGCTTACAGGGGGACGGGTGCAACTAATGAAAAACTGTTTTTT. The encoded protein is CASSAYRGTGATNEKLFF.

This clonotype was counted many times. V gene TRBV5-1 combines with J gene TRBJ1-1, with unresolved D. Germline CDR1 SGHRS, CDR2 YFSETQ. CDR3 length: 13 residues. Trimming stripped 0 bases from V and 11 bases from J, with 14 bases between. The CDR3 protein is CASSLGGPGSAFF. The CDR3 DNA follows: TGCGCCAGCAGCTTGGGAGGGCCCGGTTCGGCTTTCTTT.

This clonotype is termed medium-sized. The chain has TRBV7-3 and TRBJ2-3; TRBD2 agrees at 12 bases. CDR3 length equals 14 residues. V was pared by 4 bases and J by 6 bases, with 2 bases of the junction left unmatched. The germline V gene encodes CDR1 SGHTA and CDR2 FQGTGA. The CDR3 bases are TGTGCCAGCAGCTCTAGCGGGGGGGAGGATACGCAGTATTTT. Translation gives CASSSSGGEDTQYF.

This clonotype was seen ten or more times. The CDR3 DNA reads TGTGCCAGCAGCTCCCCAGGGAGATTTGGCTACACCTTC. It specifies CASSSPGRFGYTF. V usage is TRBV7-2 and J usage is TRBJ1-2; the D gene is possibly TRBD1 (5 bases). The CDR3 contains 13 residues. V gave up 4 bases and J gave up 7 bases, with 13 bases separating them. The germline V gene has CDR1 SGHTA and CDR2 FQGNSA.

This clonotype was recorded at least ten times. This rearrangement joins TRBV5-1 to TRBJ2-3, with D unresolved. V shed 2 bases and J shed 4 bases, with 8 bases lying between them. The CDR3 has 13 amino acids. The germline CDR1 and CDR2 sequences are SGHRS and YFSETQ. The CDR3 protein is CASSLPAPDTQYF. The CDR3 bases are TGCGCCAGCAGCTTACCCGCCCCAGATACGCAGTATTTT.

This clonotype was detected ten times or more. This chain uses TRBV9 with TRBJ1-1, with D possibly TRBD1 on 5 matching bases. Looked up from germline, CDR1 is SGDLS and CDR2 is YYNGEE. The CDR3 sequence is 13 residues long. Deletions cut 4 bases from V and 4 bases from J, with 11 bases between. In DNA form, the CDR3 reads TGTGCCAGCAGCCCTCAGGGTCCCACTGAAGCTTTCTTT. The encoded protein is CASSPQGPTEAFF.

The table lists this clonotype with many counts. The chain's CDR3 is CASSSGGNTIYF. The CDR3 nucleotides read TGTGCCAGCAGTTCAGGGGGAAACACCATATATTTT. The rearrangement joins TRBV6-6 to TRBJ1-3; tentative D call: TRBD1 (5 bases). Germline V gives CDR1 MNHNY, CDR2 SVGAGI (reference sequence). V dropped 4 bases and J dropped 4 bases, with 5 bases sitting between them. The CDR3 sequence is 12 residues long.

Ten or more counts support this clonotype. The chain employs TRBV5-6 and TRBJ2-5, with D tentatively TRBD1 or TRBD2 (5 bases each). The V end lost 3 bases, the J end lost 7 bases, and 16 bases lay between the germline ends. The germline CDR1 and CDR2 sequences are SGHDT and YYEEEE. The CDR3 is made up of 14 amino acids. CDR3 nucleotides: TGTGCCAGCAGCTCCGGGGCTAGTCCTATGACCCAGTACTTC. Translating it yields CASSSGASPMTQYF. Complete variable domain (other parts from reference TRBV5-6 and TRBJ2-5): DAGVTQSPTHLIKTRGQQVTLRCSPKSGHDTVSWYQQALGQGPQFIFQYYEEEERQRGNFPDRFSGHQFPNYSSELNVNALLLGDSALYLCASSSGASPMTQYFGPGTRLLVL.

This clonotype was seen many times. The chain is built from TRBV7-9 and TRBJ1-1; D is uncertain. The ends were cut back, 3 bases at V and 7 bases at J, with 12 bases in the middle. The CDR3 totals 13 residues. Germline V gives CDR1 SEHNR, CDR2 FQNEAQ (reference sequence). Here the CDR3 reads CASSFDSGDEAFF. CDR3 in DNA: TGTGCCAGCAGCTTCGATAGCGGGGATGAAGCTTTCTTT. The entire variable domain, with the rest obtained from reference TRBV7-9 and TRBJ1-1, is as follows: DTGVSQNPRHKITKRGQNVTFRCDPISEHNRLYWYRQTLGQGPEFLTYFQNEAQLEKSRLLSDRFSAERPKGSFSTLEIQRTEQGDSAMYLCASSFDSGDEAFFGQGTRLTVV.

This clonotype was counted many times. The chain uses TRBV19 and TRBJ1-1; 8 bases line up with TRBD1. CDR3 length equals 17 residues. Germline V gene sequence: CDR1 LNHDA, CDR2 SQIVND (reference sequence). V lost 7 bases to trimming and J lost 0 bases; unmatched junction nucleotides: 13. In nucleotides, the CDR3 is TGTGCCAGTAAACCGGCGACAGGGGACCTCATGAACACTGAAGCTTTCTTT. Residues: CASKPATGDLMNTEAFF.

This clonotype was seen many times. The V and J genes are TRBV5-1 and TRBJ2-2; D perhaps matches TRBD2 (5 bases). The CDR3 totals 16 residues. In germline, CDR1 is SGHRS, CDR2 YFSETQ. V was pared by 0 bases and J by 1 base, with 10 bases between. In DNA form, the CDR3 reads TGCGCCAGCAGCTTGGAAGGTAGCGAGAACACCGGGGAGCTGTTTTTT. It specifies CASSLEGSENTGELFF.

This clonotype was picked up many times. The chain uses TRBV12-3 or TRBV12-4 and TRBJ1-5; TRBD1 matches at 7 bases. The V gene end was trimmed by 5 bases and the J gene end by 5 bases; junction bases not matched to a gene: 9. The CDR3 runs 15 residues. In DNA form, the CDR3 reads TGTGCCAGCAGTCATCCACAGGGGAAGGATCAGCCCCAGCATTTT. Translating gives CASSHPQGKDQPQHF.

The sample holds many counts of this clonotype. This chain uses TRBV10-3 with TRBJ1-5, with no clear D. Trimming took off 8 bases at V and 0 bases at J, with 8 bases between the two ends. The germline CDR1 and CDR2 sequences are ENHRY and SYGVKD. CDR3 size: 13 residues. CDR3 bases: TGTGCCATCCGTGGGGATAGCAATCAGCCCCAGCATTTT. It is translated as CAIRGDSNQPQHF.

This clonotype appeared many times. The chain joins TRBV29-1 to TRBJ2-5, with 11 bases identical to TRBD2. The germline V gene has CDR1 SQVTM and CDR2 ANQGSEA. This CDR3 comprises 14 residues. Trimming cost V 4 bases and J 4 bases; bases outside gene matches: 5. The CDR3 reads CSVVLAGVTETQYF. The DNA for the CDR3 is TGCAGCGTTGTACTAGCGGGGGTCACAGAGACCCAGTACTTC.

This clonotype came up many times. CDR3 amino acids: CSACQRVSVNEQYF. Here the CDR3 DNA reads TGCAGTGCCTGTCAGCGGGTATCAGTTAACGAGCAGTACTTC. V usage is TRBV20-1 and J usage is TRBJ2-7; D may be TRBD2 (6 bases). CDR3 size: 14 residues. CDR1 and CDR2 from the germline V gene are DFQATT and SNEGSKA (reference sequence). Trimming stripped 6 bases from V and 5 bases from J, with 20 bases between.